This T cell receptor beta chain was retrieved from a study of cytomegalovirus exposure and HLA in healthy donors. Study-level information: Most donors, about 82% of several hundred genotyped, fell in the Caucasian-associated ancestry cluster.

Study-level points and caveats: A link between a missense DCLRE1C variant and TCR beta V- and J-gene trimming emerged from a later analysis. Later on, analysis showed that most CMV-associated TCR beta chains appeared to be HLA-restricted.

Primers for the PCR totalled 60 Vbeta and 13 Jbeta. The repertoire was sequenced with immunoSEQ multiplex PCR; TCRdb's copy has only in-frame clones and lacks some. The table shows about 120,000 clones, with 75% to 90% occurring only once. A remark on this clone: The antigen remains unidentified.

The CDR3 runs to 16 residues. In germline, CDR1 is SGHDT, CDR2 YYEEEE. J lost 2 bases, V lost 4 bases, and 10 bases had no gene match. The V call is TRBV5-6, the J call TRBJ1-2; 8 bases map to TRBD1. Sequenced sample: PBMCs. This TCR came from a man aged 25-45 years in good health and CMV-seronegative. The CDR3 nucleotides read TGTGCCAGCAGCGTCCGGGGTCAGGGGGCCAACTATGGCTACACCTTC. It encodes CASSVRGQGANYGYTF.